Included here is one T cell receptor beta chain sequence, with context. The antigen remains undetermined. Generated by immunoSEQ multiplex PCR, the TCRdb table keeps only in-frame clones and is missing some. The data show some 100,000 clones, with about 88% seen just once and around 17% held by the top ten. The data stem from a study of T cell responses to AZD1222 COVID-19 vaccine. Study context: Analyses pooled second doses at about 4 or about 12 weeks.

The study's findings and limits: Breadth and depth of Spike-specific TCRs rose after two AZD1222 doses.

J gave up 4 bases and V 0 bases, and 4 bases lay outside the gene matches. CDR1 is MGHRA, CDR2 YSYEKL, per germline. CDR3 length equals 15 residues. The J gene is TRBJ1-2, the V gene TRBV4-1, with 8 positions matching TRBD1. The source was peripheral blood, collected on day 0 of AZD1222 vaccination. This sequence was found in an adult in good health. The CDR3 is CASSQDDRGVYGYTF. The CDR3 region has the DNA TGCGCCAGCAGCCAAGACGACAGGGGCGTCTATGGCTACACCTTC.